This record looks at one TCR beta chain sequence and its context. PCR employed 60 Vbeta and 13 Jbeta primers. Only in-frame clones appear in the TCRdb table, and some are missing; sequencing was by immunoSEQ multiplex PCR. The table shows about 94,000 clones, with 50% to 80% occurring only once. This sample stems from a study of cytomegalovirus exposure and HLA in healthy donors. The specimen was PBMCs. The receptor was isolated from a man in his thirties or forties in good health and CMV-seronegative.

CDR3 residues: CASSLALQGEQFF. The CDR3 DNA sequence: TGCGCCAGCAGCTTGGCTCTCCAGGGTGAGCAGTTCTTC. The rearrangement uses TRBV5-1 and TRBJ2-1, with a weak D call TRBD1 (5 bases). Germline V CDR1 and CDR2: SGHRS, YFSETQ. This CDR3 comprises 13 residues. V was pared by 0 bases and J by 9 bases, with 10 bases between.